A single T cell receptor beta chain is shown here with its context. Those enrolled, adults aged roughly 18 to 95 years, came from fewer than 25 US areas. This sample is part of a study of blood T cell repertoires in COVID-19. Study summary: Nucleic acid was either cDNA or gDNA, and it came from T cells, B-cell-depleted T cells, or PBMCs.

Clones were read by immunoSEQ multiplex PCR, and TCRdb kept only the in-frame ones, dropping some. The table shows 130,000 or so clones, with under 85% occurring only once. The CDR3 covers 14 residues. Germline V CDR1 and CDR2: SGHRS, YFSETQ. Unmatched junction bases numbered 2, after V lost 4 bases and J lost 4 bases. V is TRBV5-1 and J is TRBJ2-5; TRBD1 matches at 12 bases. The receptor's source is a man between 25 and 39 years old who had recovered from COVID-19. Source material: PBMCs or T cells enriched from blood (not recorded which). CDR3 loop: CASSRGQGAETQYF. CDR3 nucleotides: TGCGCCAGCAGCCGGGGACAGGGGGCAGAGACCCAGTACTTC.